The present T cell receptor (beta chain) was sequenced within a study of shared clonotypes between healthy human individuals. Overall study: The people who gave samples were a couple of women and a few men aged 18 to 49.

Germline values: CDR1 SGDLS, CDR2 YYNGEE. Losses at the gene ends were 1 base for V and 0 bases for J; bases not matched to a gene: 7. CDR3 length: 18 residues. TCRdb keeps only in-frame clones here, not all; method: immunoSEQ multiplex PCR. This sample has more than 2 million clones; roughly 95% occur once, and the top ten carry 1.1%. Terminally differentiated effector memory CD45RA+ cells were excluded from the naive CD8 cells, which were CD45RO-negative and positively selected for CCR7. Source material: naive CD8+ T cells sorted from blood. The chain has TRBV9 and TRBJ2-2, with 9 bases that match TRBD2. This clonotype originated in a man younger than 35 in good health. The CDR3 bases are TGTGCCAGCAGCGTATTGGCGGGGGGGCCCCCGAACACCGGGGAGCTGTTTTTT. Amino acids: CASSVLAGGPPNTGELFF.